There are a few counts of the clone carrying this TCR beta chain. What it binds is unknown. The data are from a study of CD4 T cells in relation to SARS-CoV-2 and coronaviruses. On the study more broadly: Of the patients, fewer than 10 were male, a few female, two Hispanic.

This CDR3 contains 13 residues. Trimming removed 7 bases from V and 2 bases from J, with 11 bases in between. Germline V lookup: CDR1 MNHEY, CDR2 SMNVEV (reference sequence). Study-wide findings and caveats: The cross-reactivity analysis covered only spike protein, not other viral proteins.

Some clones are missing from TCRdb's copy, which holds only in-frame ones; the method was immunoSEQ multiplex PCR. The sample contains approximately 39,000 clones, under 85% of which appear only once. This clonotype was obtained from an adult with COVID-19. The gene calls are TRBV27 and TRBJ1-2; the D gene is possibly TRBD1 (6 bases). Sequencing was carried out using memory CD4+ T cells from PBMCs, cultured in vitro. CDR3 amino acids: CASKRTGNYGYTF. In nucleotides, the CDR3 is TGTGCCAGCAAGAGAACAGGGAACTATGGCTACACCTTC.